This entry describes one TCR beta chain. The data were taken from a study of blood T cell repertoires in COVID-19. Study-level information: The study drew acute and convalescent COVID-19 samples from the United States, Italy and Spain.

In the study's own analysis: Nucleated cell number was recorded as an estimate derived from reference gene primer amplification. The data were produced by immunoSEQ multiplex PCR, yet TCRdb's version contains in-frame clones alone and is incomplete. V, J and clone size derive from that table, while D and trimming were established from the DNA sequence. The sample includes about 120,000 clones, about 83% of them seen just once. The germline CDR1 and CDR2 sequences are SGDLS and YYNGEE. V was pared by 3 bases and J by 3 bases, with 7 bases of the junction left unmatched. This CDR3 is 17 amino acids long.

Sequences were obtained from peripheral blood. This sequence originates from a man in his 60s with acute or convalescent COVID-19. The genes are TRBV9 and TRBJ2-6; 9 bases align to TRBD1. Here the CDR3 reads CASSDPQGADGANVLTF. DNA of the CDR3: TGTGCCAGCAGCGATCCACAGGGGGCAGATGGGGCCAACGTCCTGACTTTC.